Included here is one T cell receptor (beta chain) sequence, with context. This clone was seen more than once but under ten times. Its antigen specificity is not known. The record has no base qualities; no much larger clone is one base away. The library was built by means of the immunoSEQ multiplex PCR assay. For the multiplex PCR, a mixture combining 60 forward primers for TCR Vbeta segments and 13 reverse primers for TCR Jbeta segments was used. The CDR3 region of rearranged TCR beta genes was amplified from genomic DNA with a multiplex PCR assay. On the Illumina HiSeq System, the amplified TCR beta libraries were sequenced as 87-base-pair reads. Concerning the study's data processing: In a later analysis, roughly 80 million unique TCR beta chains were counted across the 650 to 750 repertoires, and approximately 11 million of these chains were shared by at least two donors. To remove PCR and sequencing errors, raw reads were error-corrected and collapsed into unique sequences using a nearest-neighbor algorithm that merged closely related sequences. Alignment of CDR3 sequences to IMGT reference sequences was used to assign V, D and J gene segments. Each retained sequence needed at least a six-nucleotide match to both a V gene segment and a J gene segment. Rearrangements were called productive when the CDR3 lacked stop codons and stayed in frame with V and J; all others were non-productive. Following IMGT convention, CDR3 was defined as the stretch from the second conserved V-encoded cysteine to the conserved J-encoded phenylalanine. Sequences without an unambiguous match to a single V gene segment were excluded from the earlier analysis of over 500 of the donors. An earlier analysis of under 750 of the donors called V segments functional above 56.7% productive rearrangements and segregating when the between-donor standard deviation exceeded 5%. A statistical classification framework was built to diagnose cytomegalovirus status from the catalog of TCR beta chain sequences. A later analysis assigned V and J genes by comparing TCR nucleotide sequences with IMGT/GENE-DB human TR gene sequences. A later analysis assigned CDR3 sequences and most-parsimonious VDJ recombination scenarios with the TCRdist pipeline. In a later analysis, every TCR beta chain was defined by the combination of its CDR3 amino acid sequence and its V-gene family, and reads without a unique V-gene family were dropped. As a way to deal with suspected cross-contamination and a sequencing artifact, a later analysis dropped roughly 620 nucleotide sequences that were highly shared and had low generation probability. A later analysis calculated a clonal expansion index for each public chain from normalized within-repertoire ranks of inferred template counts. A later analysis computed generation probabilities with a VDJ recombination model fitted to out-of-frame rearrangements, and checked the results against IGoR. In a later analysis, hypergeometric tests were used to score TCR-TCR, TCR-HLA and TCR-CMV co-occurrence, with a repertoire-size bias correction applied to TCR pairs. In a later analysis, false discovery rates were estimated by permuting HLA or CMV assignments 20 times. In a later analysis, co-occurring TCRs were grouped with DBSCAN, and TCRdist sequence similarity was added when clustering was performed within HLA-allele-positive subsets. Co-occurrence clustering excluded repertoires with fewer than 30,000 or more than 120,000 public chains, plus five with anomalous nucleotide sharing. As stored in TCRdb, this immuneACCESS dataset retains in-frame rearrangements with V and J assigned. A fraction of the clones does not appear; measured against another copy, unresolved V genes explain less than half of the discrepancy, and the remainder lacks a known reason. D and trimming were read from the DNA, whereas the V and J calls and clone size are those reported in that table. The sample table holds 90,000 or so clones, of which more than 65% were seen once. The ten biggest clones cover about 16% of the sample.

This sample is drawn from a study of cytomegalovirus exposure and HLA in healthy donors (TCRdb year 2017). Regarding the complete study: According to an earlier analysis of 550 to 750 of the donors, about 179 million T cells yielded roughly 110 million unique TCR beta sequences and around 300 Gb of sequence data. HLA typing included class I and class II loci at four-digit resolution. To study patterns of TCR occurrence, a later analysis re-analyzed previously published TCR beta repertoires from under 750 donors and added high-resolution HLA genotyping. A later genetic analysis used genome-wide SNP genotypes for about 65% of the 666 donors, treating that subset as a discovery cohort. In an earlier analysis of roughly 540 of the donors, high-throughput TCR beta sequencing was used to judge whether each TCR beta V gene segment behaved as functional or pseudogenic. In addition to the first cohort of 650 to 800 subjects, a separate validation cohort of 120 different subjects was used. Typing coverage differed by locus: A, B, C, DRB1 and DQB1 were typed in roughly 629-640 donors, DQA1 in 500 to 550, DPA1 in 600 to 610, and DPB1 in around 440. Roughly five DR-DQ haplotypes were treated as single units for association and clustering because of strong linkage in the cohort. To predict cytomegalovirus infection status, the study combined high-throughput TCR immunosequencing, statistical association of individual TCRs with disease status, and machine learning. Among 300 to 500 genotyped donors of the cohort, an average of approximately 240,000 unique TCR beta nucleotide sequences was sequenced per donor, of which about 20% were non-productive. The genetic ancestry cluster associated with self-reported Caucasian donors included 81% of the approximately 430 genotyped donors. Approximately 300 gigabases of sequencing data and 70 million to 100 million unique TCR sequences made up an early release that covered nearly 650 HLA-typed donors. Donor age, sex, ethnicity and CMV serostatus were compiled alongside the repertoire data. The study used immunosequencing to profile the T cell repertoires of hundreds of subjects and linked those repertoires to cytomegalovirus serostatus. Rather than using new phenotypic data, the later analysis identified candidate immune exposures from TCR beta sequences and from how often those sequences occurred across donors. The study was designed to test whether signatures of past pathogen exposure could be identified by cataloging public T cell receptors. Every repertoire in the discovery cohort had been generated on one and the same sequencing platform. The paper's findings and limits, for the study overall: The earlier analysis of some 540 of the donors excluded some 15 rarely observed V segments, including chromosome 9 orphons, because counts were too low. The authors suggested that the approach could potentially be extended to other disease states and immunological phenotypes. A later analysis found that TCR association rates varied across HLA loci, with DRB1 alleles showing the most associated TCRs and HLA-C alleles the fewest. A further reported finding was that TCR beta sequences accurately predicted the HLA-A and HLA-B alleles for most subjects in the first cohort. Cytomegalovirus status was reported to be diagnosed by the classifier with high specificity and sensitivity in both the original and validation cohorts. At a false discovery rate of 0.05, a later analysis linked some 18,000 TCR beta sequences to specific HLA alleles. Immune exposure information for the cohort was limited to CMV serostatus. A later genetic analysis associated a missense DCLRE1C variant with V-gene and J-gene trimming of TCR beta chains, and an independent cohort replicated the association. Linkage disequilibrium might explain the correlated functional status among segregating V segments, but an unknown experimental factor could not be ruled out. A total of about 150 TCR beta chains were listed by the study as associated with cytomegalovirus. In vitro tests confirmed that a few of the cytomegalovirus-associated TCR beta chains recognize cytomegalovirus antigens. Most CMV-associated TCR beta chains appeared to be HLA-restricted in a later analysis, and the HLA associations seemed to be driven largely by CMV exposure. Most TCR sequences were seen in very few donors, while some public TCRs were found in many individuals. Some IMGT-functional V segments, including TRBV6-2 and TRBV6-3, could not be told apart with the 87-base-pair reads, so those segments were excluded. A later analysis found that HLA-associated TCR beta chains were more clonally expanded and had lower generation probabilities than equally common non-associated chains. In a later genetic analysis, fewer N-insertions in productive TCRs were reported among donors in an Asian-associated ancestry cluster than the approximately 710-donor mean. When HLA alleles, especially DR and DQ, strongly co-occurred, attributing TCR associations to individual alleles was difficult. The presence/absence analyses assumed that sequencing depth was roughly uniform across donors, and that assumption may not be true. Because some donors lacked HLA typing at each locus, the association tests relied only on the typed subset. A cluster of highly shared sequence variants was judged likely to be a technical artifact of the sequencing pipeline. In an earlier analysis of some 500 of the donors, most TCR beta V segments were observed in productive rearrangements about 90% or about 30% of the time, broadly matching IMGT annotations. The cohort was sequenced for TCR beta chains only, and without alpha or paired-chain data the features that could be detected were limited. In a later analysis, several top co-occurrence clusters were reported to appear linked to parvovirus B19, influenza, CMV and Epstein-Barr virus.

In total, 500 to 700 healthy bone marrow donors made up the cohort. At the time of sampling, every cohort member was nominally healthy, though immune exposures that went unrecorded were likely present. The donor tested CMV seropositive and was one of the 289 seropositive cohort members. Every donor gave a peripheral blood sample, and the peripheral blood mononuclear cells from that sample were used for TCR beta sequencing. The Qiagen DNeasy Blood Extraction Kit was used to extract genomic DNA from the blood cell samples. The cysteine opens and the phenylalanine closes a CDR3 of 13 amino acids. Kept here is only the CDR3 DNA, which spans 39 bases and is read in frame from base 1. V is shortened by 4 bases, J by 0 bases, and the region joining them spans 7 bases. As encoded in the germline V gene, CDR1 is SGDLS while CDR2 is YYNGEE.

Sequenced: PBMCs. The origin of this receptor is a woman younger than 35 in good health and CMV-seropositive. Rearrangement joined TRBV9 to TRBJ1-1; the D gene lacks a confident call. CDR3 reads: CASSLAVNTEAFF. At the DNA level, the sequence is TGTGCCAGCAGCTTGGCAGTGAACACTGAAGCTTTCTTT.